The T cell receptor beta chain described here comes from a study of blood T cell repertoires in COVID-19. Across the whole study: The United States, Italy and Spain were the sources of the acute and convalescent COVID-19 samples. Sample material is recorded as cDNA or gDNA derived from T cells, B-cell-depleted T cells, or PBMCs.

The repertoire was sequenced with immunoSEQ multiplex PCR; TCRdb's copy has only in-frame clones and lacks some. The table lists roughly 40,000 clones, roughly 84% of them singletons. Source material: peripheral blood. The source is a human donor in a cohort sampled during active COVID-19.

The CDR3 DNA is TGTGCCAGCAGCCCCTGGTGGCCCCGATCTTTCTTT. It translates to CASSPWWPRSFF. This rearrangement joins TRBV7-9 to TRBJ1-1; D is undetermined. V lost 5 bases to trimming and J lost 12 bases, with 16 bases between them. Per germline, CDR1 SEHNR and CDR2 FQNEAQ (reference sequence). The CDR3 is made up of 12 amino acids.